This T cell receptor beta chain was identified in a study of cytomegalovirus exposure and HLA in healthy donors. Healthy individuals who donated bone marrow served as the donors. Study findings and constraints: DRB1 had the most TCR associations and HLA-C the fewest, a later analysis found, with rates varying by HLA locus. It was reportedly the case that the classifier diagnosed cytomegalovirus status with high specificity and sensitivity.

This PCR relied on a set of 60 Vbeta primers and 13 Jbeta primers. In the authors' methods: It was a later analysis that counted about 80 million unique TCR beta chains, of which some 12 million were shared. Repertoires were generated with immunoSEQ multiplex PCR, while TCRdb's copy carries only in-frame clones and drops some. Clone size and V and J calls were adopted from that table, with D and trimming inferred from the DNA. The table lists around 300,000 clones, more than 55% of them singletons. Germline V gives CDR1 MDHEN, CDR2 SYDVKM. CDR3 size: 13 residues. V was shortened by 8 bases and J by 5 bases, with 15 bases between the two germline ends. Concerning this clone itself: The target antigen is unknown.

Sequenced sample: PBMCs. The chain employs TRBV28 and TRBJ2-5, with a possible D match to TRBD1 (5 bases). This TCR was sampled from a female donor in good health and CMV-seronegative. This CDR3 is CASESRVVETQYF. In DNA form, the CDR3 reads TGTGCCAGCGAGTCCAGGGTAGTGGAGACCCAGTACTTC.